Below, 32 T cell receptor beta chains from the same sample are listed, as sequenced in a study of radiotherapy plus CTLA-4 blockade in lung cancer. The protocol was immunoSEQ multiplex PCR, while the TCRdb copy is restricted to in-frame clones and leaves out a portion. The sample records about 38,000 clones, 80% to 90% being singletons. The source material was peripheral blood, sampled from a patient treated with radiotherapy plus ipilimumab. These receptor sequences come from a human donor with non-small cell lung cancer whose response to radiotherapy plus ipilimumab could not be evaluated.

The gene calls are TRBV5-1 and TRBJ2-5; D is perhaps TRBD1 (6 bases). The CDR3 runs to 16 residues. The V end was cut by 3 bases, the J end by 4 bases, with 19 bases between. The V gene's germline CDR1 is SGHRS and CDR2 YFSETQ. This CDR3 is CASSSLQGPRGETQYF. CDR3 DNA sequence: TGCGCCAGCAGCTCATTACAGGGTCCGAGGGGAGAGACCCAGTACTTC.

DNA for the CDR3: TGTGCCAGCAGTTCCTTAGCGGGGGCCCACTCCTACGAGCAGTACTTC. Its translation is CASSSLAGAHSYEQYF. The V gene is TRBV6-5, the J gene TRBJ2-7, with 9 bases identical to TRBD2. CDR3 length equals 16 residues. V lost 4 bases to trimming and J lost 0 bases; unmatched junction nucleotides: 7. The germline CDR1 and CDR2 sequences are MNHEY and SVGAGI.

The V call is TRBV10-3, the J call TRBJ1-4; D ambiguous. Germline V gene lookup returns CDR1 ENHRY and CDR2 SYGVKD. CDR3 length: 14 residues. Deletions cut 10 bases from V and 6 bases from J, with 18 bases between. CDR3: CATRSGASDEKLFF. The DNA for the CDR3 is TGTGCCACGCGAAGTGGTGCTTCGGATGAAAAACTGTTTTTT.

The gene calls are TRBV28 and TRBJ2-7, with D possibly matching TRBD1 (6 bases). In germline, CDR1 is MDHEN, CDR2 SYDVKM. Trimming shortened V by 8 bases and J by 2 bases, and 13 bases separated the two germline ends. This CDR3 is 13 amino acids long. The CDR3 DNA sequence: TGTGCCAGCCGGACAGCAAAAGCCTACGAGCAGTACTTC. Its translation: CASRTAKAYEQYF.

This rearrangement joins TRBV28 to TRBJ1-2; D gene uncertain. Germline CDR1 and CDR2: MDHEN and SYDVKM. The CDR3 extends over 13 amino acids. V dropped 6 bases and J dropped 1 base, with 9 bases sitting between them. In nucleotides, the CDR3 is TGTGCCAGCAGCTTGCAGAATAACTATGGCTACACCTTC. This translates into CASSLQNNYGYTF.

The chain has TRBV7-9 and TRBJ2-7, with TRBD2 identical over 7 bases. Trimming at V came to 5 bases and at J to 2 bases, leaving 6 bases not matched to a gene. The CDR3 contains 14 residues. Germline V gene lookup returns CDR1 SEHNR and CDR2 FQNEAQ (reference sequence). The CDR3 DNA reads TGTGCCAGCAGCCCTGGGGGGGGGACCTACGAGCAGTACTTC. This sequence encodes CASSPGGGTYEQYF.

V and J are TRBV6-1 and TRBJ1-4; maybe TRBD1 (6 bases). Germline loops: CDR1 MNHNS, CDR2 SASEGT. V was clipped by 9 bases and J by 4 bases, with 15 bases between them. The CDR3 is 14 residues long. Here the CDR3 reads CASFLTGYNEKLFF. CDR3 nucleotides: TGTGCCAGTTTCCTCACAGGGTATAATGAAAAACTGTTTTTT.

V is TRBV4-2 and J is TRBJ2-3; 13 bases agree with TRBD2. Germline-derived CDR1 and CDR2 are LGHNA and YNFKEQ. CDR3 size: 19 residues. The V segment lost 5 bases and the J segment 1 base; nucleotides outside the gene matches: 12. This CDR3 reads CASSVELAGGLKGTDTQYF. CDR3 nucleotides: TGTGCCAGCAGCGTCGAACTAGCGGGGGGGCTTAAAGGCACAGATACGCAGTATTTT.

J is TRBJ1-2 and V is TRBV6-5, with TRBD1 matching over 7 bases. This CDR3 comprises 12 residues. Germline V gives CDR1 MNHEY, CDR2 SVGAGI. The J segment lost 7 bases and the V segment lost 6 bases, leaving 5 bases of the junction unmatched. The CDR3 region has the DNA TGTGCCAGCAGCAGACAGGGAGGTGGCTACACCTTC. Translation: CASSRQGGGYTF.

The J gene is TRBJ1-1, the V gene TRBV28; unclear D gene. The germline V gene encodes CDR1 MDHEN and CDR2 SYDVKM. The length of the CDR3 is 11 residues. Trimming removed 2 bases from V and 10 bases from J, with 8 bases in between. The CDR3, as DNA: TGTGCCAGCAGTTTACGAGATAGAGCTTTCTTT. This encodes CASSLRDRAFF.

The chain joins TRBV10-3 to TRBJ1-2; TRBD1 agrees at 8 bases. With V trimmed by 4 bases and J by 7 bases, 5 bases remained unmatched. The CDR3 consists of 13 residues. Germline V gives CDR1 ENHRY, CDR2 SYGVKD. The CDR3 is CAISVDREGGYTF. CDR3 DNA sequence: TGTGCCATCAGTGTGGACAGGGAGGGTGGCTACACCTTC.

The sample holds a few counts of this clone. V gene TRBV7-2 combines with J gene TRBJ1-6; TRBD1 might be the D (5 bases). The CDR3 runs 15 residues. V gave up 5 bases and J gave up 0 bases, with 8 bases separating them. The germline V gene has CDR1 SGHTA and CDR2 FQGNSA. The CDR3 DNA sequence: TGTGCCAGCAGCCCCGACAGCTCCTATAATTCACCCCTCCACTTT. It is translated as CASSPDSSYNSPLHF. The full variable domain, completed using reference TRBV7-2 and TRBJ1-6, is GAGVSQSPSNKVTEKGKDVELRCDPISGHTALYWYRQSLGQGLEFLIYFQGNSAPDKSGLPSDRFSAERTGGSVSTLTIQRTQQEDSAVYLCASSPDSSYNSPLHFGNGTRLTVT.

The V and J genes are TRBV10-2 and TRBJ1-2; D is undetermined. This CDR3 has 11 residues. Germline loops: CDR1 WSHSY, CDR2 SAAADI. V was trimmed by 4 bases and J by 6 bases, leaving 6 bases between them. CDR3 bases: TGCGCCAGCAGTGCGGTGGATGGCTACACCTTC. Residues: CASSAVDGYTF.

J is TRBJ1-3 and V is TRBV4-2; D ambiguous. CDR1 LGHNA and CDR2 YNFKEQ come from the germline V gene. The CDR3 consists of 17 residues. Deletions cut 0 bases from V and 0 bases from J, with 12 bases between. CDR3 amino acids: CASSQEGRGSSGNTIYF. The CDR3 DNA reads as TGTGCCAGCAGCCAAGAAGGTCGCGGGAGCTCTGGAAACACCATATATTTT.

The chain carries TRBV6-1 and TRBJ1-2, with 7 positions matching TRBD1. V shed 3 bases, J shed 8 bases, and the junction held 15 bases outside the gene matches. Germline lookup yields CDR1 MNHNS and CDR2 SASEGT. The CDR3 sequence is 16 residues long. The CDR3 DNA follows: TGTGCCAGCAGTGAGGCAGGACAGGCTGAGCGTCAAGGCTACACCTTC. This codes for CASSEAGQAERQGYTF.

The chain combines TRBV2 with TRBJ2-7, with 12 bases aligning to TRBD2. The germline gives CDR1 SNHLY, CDR2 FYNNEI. V lost 6 bases to trimming and J lost 3 bases; unmatched junction nucleotides: 18. This CDR3 is built from 19 residues. The CDR3 here is CASRGQLSWTSGTIYEQYF. Here the CDR3 DNA reads TGTGCCAGCAGAGGACAGCTTTCCTGGACTAGCGGGACTATCTACGAGCAGTACTTC.

The CDR3 is CASSVGTGGSYNEQFF. Here the CDR3 DNA reads TGTGCCAGCAGCGTAGGAACAGGGGGCTCCTACAATGAGCAGTTCTTC. The chain has TRBV9 and TRBJ2-1; 8 bases map to TRBD1. This CDR3 has 16 amino acids. The germline V gene encodes CDR1 SGDLS and CDR2 YYNGEE. J gave up 0 bases and V 0 bases, and 2 bases lay outside the gene matches.

The gene calls are TRBV28 and TRBJ2-3, with 8 bases aligning to TRBD2. Germline CDR1 reads MDHEN; CDR2 reads SYDVKM. Trimming removed 5 bases from V and 4 bases from J; junction bases left unmatched: 11. CDR3 length equals 16 residues. The CDR3 protein is CASSPGLVVGADTQYF. CDR3 coding DNA: TGTGCCAGCAGTCCGGGACTAGTTGTGGGCGCAGATACGCAGTATTTT.

This chain links TRBV5-1 with TRBJ1-2; tentatively, D is TRBD1 (5 bases). V dropped 4 bases and J dropped 7 bases, with 11 bases sitting between them. This CDR3 has 12 residues. Germline CDR1 is SGHRS and CDR2 is YFSETQ. CDR3 DNA sequence: TGCGCCAGCAGCACTATCCAGGGTGGCTACACCTTC. It specifies CASSTIQGGYTF.

This clone is a singleton in its sample. The chain recombines TRBV27 with TRBJ1-5, with 8 bases fitting TRBD1. This CDR3 contains 14 residues. J gave up 4 bases and V 3 bases, and 2 bases lay outside the gene matches. CDR1 is MNHEY, CDR2 SMNVEV, per germline (reference sequence). CDR3 coding DNA: TGTGCCAGCAGTTTCAGGGGGCCAAATCAGCCCCAGCATTTT. Its translation: CASSFRGPNQPQHF.

This chain links TRBV10-3 with TRBJ2-2; D gene unclear. The CDR3 has 16 amino acids. Trimming cost V 3 bases and J 0 bases, with 11 bases left between them. CDR1 and CDR2 (germline): ENHRY, SYGVKD. CDR3 nucleotides: TGTGCCATCAGTGACCCCCCAGACTCGAACACCGGGGAGCTGTTTTTT. This codes for CAISDPPDSNTGELFF.

V gene TRBV6-5 combines with J gene TRBJ2-5, with a tentative D call TRBD1 (5 bases). Germline CDR1 and CDR2: MNHEY and SVGAGI. This CDR3 contains 13 residues. Trimming removed 5 bases at V and 5 bases at J, with 12 bases between. The CDR3 DNA reads as TGTGCCAGCAGTGAATGGGGCCGGGAGACCCAGTACTTC. Residues: CASSEWGRETQYF.

The chain employs TRBV4-3 and TRBJ2-7; 8 nucleotides align to TRBD1. CDR1 is LGHNA, CDR2 YSLEER, per germline. Trimming at V came to 5 bases and at J to 5 bases, leaving 8 bases not matched to a gene. This CDR3 has 14 amino acids. The CDR3 nucleotides are TGCGCCAGCAGCTACAGACAGGGGATAGACGAGCAGTACTTC. Its protein product is CASSYRQGIDEQYF.

The J gene is TRBJ2-2, the V gene TRBV19; 8 bases are shared with TRBD1. This CDR3 spans 18 amino acids. CDR1 is LNHDA, CDR2 SQIVND, per germline (reference sequence). V was pared by 0 bases and J by 6 bases, with 12 bases of the junction left unmatched. CDR3 coding DNA: TGTGCCAGTAGTATAGAGAGGACAGGGTTATTTGAGCCCGGGGAGCTGTTTTTT. Protein: CASSIERTGLFEPGELFF.

The rearrangement uses TRBV5-1 and TRBJ1-2, with TRBD1 as a possible D gene (5 bases). The CDR3 covers 13 residues. V lost 5 bases and J 5 bases, leaving 13 bases between the germline ends. Germline CDR1 reads SGHRS; CDR2 reads YFSETQ. The CDR3: CASSSGTAYGYTF. DNA of the CDR3: TGCGCCAGCAGTTCCGGGACTGCTTATGGCTACACCTTC.

Of note for this clone: Sequence at one end of the junction differs from germline and may be a read error. The chain is built from TRBV5-6 and TRBJ2-7; D possibly corresponds to TRBD1 (5 bases). Germline V gene lookup returns CDR1 SGHDT and CDR2 YYEEEE. The CDR3 is 14 amino acids. The CDR3 DNA reads TGTGCCAGCAGCTTTCTACAGGTCTCCCACGAGCAGTACTTC. Its protein is CASSFLQVSHEQYF.

This clone was seen only once. The J gene is TRBJ2-6, the V gene TRBV12-5, with TRBD1 as a possible D gene (5 bases). Germline CDR1 and CDR2: LGHNT and FRNRAP. V lost 5 bases to trimming and J lost 11 bases, with 28 bases between them. The length of the CDR3 is 18 residues. As DNA, the CDR3 is TGTGCTAGTGGTAAAATCCCTTTGCAGGACAAAGCCGGGCACGTCCTGACTTTC. Its protein product is CASGKIPLQDKAGHVLTF.

CDR3 DNA sequence: TGCGCCAGCAGCTCTGGAGCCGGGGAGCTGTTTTTT. It is translated as CASSSGAGELFF. This chain connects TRBV5-1 to TRBJ2-2; no definite D call. The CDR3 spans 12 residues. Germline V gene lookup returns CDR1 SGHRS and CDR2 YFSETQ. Between the trimmed V and J ends, which lost 3 bases and 6 bases, there was a span of 6 bases.

The V gene is TRBV6-1, the J gene TRBJ2-1, with 7 bases that match TRBD1. With 4 bases clipped from V and 9 bases from J, the junction kept 9 bases outside the gene matches. The length of the CDR3 is 14 residues. The V gene's germline CDR1 is MNHNS and CDR2 SASEGT. The CDR3 protein is CASSGLTGVSEQFF. CDR3 coding DNA: TGTGCCAGCAGTGGGTTAACAGGGGTGAGTGAGCAGTTCTTC.

The chain combines TRBV5-1 with TRBJ2-7, with D possibly TRBD1 on 6 matching bases. V gave up 4 bases and J gave up 3 bases, with 11 bases separating them. CDR3 length: 13 residues. Germline CDR1 reads SGHRS; CDR2 reads YFSETQ. This CDR3 is CASSATGIYEQYF. The CDR3 DNA sequence: TGCGCCAGCAGCGCTACAGGGATCTACGAGCAGTACTTC.

In this sample, this clone turned up a few times. V gene TRBV4-2 combines with J gene TRBJ2-7; the match to TRBD2 covers 9 bases. Germline trimming cut 0 bases from V and 4 bases from J; bases unmatched to any gene: 4. The CDR3 loop spans 15 amino acids. The germline gives CDR1 LGHNA, CDR2 YNFKEQ. CDR3 in amino acids: CASSQDAGGPYEQYF. CDR3 nucleotides: TGTGCCAGCAGCCAAGATGCGGGAGGGCCATACGAGCAGTACTTC.

The chain combines TRBV25-1 with TRBJ1-5, with 7 nucleotides matching TRBD1. CDR1 MGHDK and CDR2 SYGVNS come from the germline V gene. V lost 4 bases, J lost 6 bases, and 0 bases stayed unmatched. This CDR3 contains 12 residues. CDR3 in amino acids: CASSGQGQPQHF. CDR3 DNA sequence: TGTGCCAGCAGTGGACAGGGTCAGCCCCAGCATTTT.